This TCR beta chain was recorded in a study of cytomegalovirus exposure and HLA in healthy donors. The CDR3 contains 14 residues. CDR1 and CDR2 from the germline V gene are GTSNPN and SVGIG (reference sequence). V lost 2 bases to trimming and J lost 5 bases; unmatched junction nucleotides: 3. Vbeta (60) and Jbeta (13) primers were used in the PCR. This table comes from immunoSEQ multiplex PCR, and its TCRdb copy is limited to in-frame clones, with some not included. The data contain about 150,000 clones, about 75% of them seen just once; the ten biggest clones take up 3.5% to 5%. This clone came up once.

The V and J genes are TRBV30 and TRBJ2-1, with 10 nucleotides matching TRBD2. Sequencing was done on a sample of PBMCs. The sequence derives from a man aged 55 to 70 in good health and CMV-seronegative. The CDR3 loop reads CAWSWGLANNEQFF. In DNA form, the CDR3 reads TGTGCCTGGAGTTGGGGACTAGCGAACAATGAGCAGTTCTTC. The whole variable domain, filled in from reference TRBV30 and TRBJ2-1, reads SQTIHQWPATLVQPVGSPLSLECTVEGTSNPNLYWYRQAAGRGLQLLFYSVGIGQISSEVPQNLSASRPQDRQFILSSKKLLLSDSGFYLCAWSWGLANNEQFFGPGTRLTVL.